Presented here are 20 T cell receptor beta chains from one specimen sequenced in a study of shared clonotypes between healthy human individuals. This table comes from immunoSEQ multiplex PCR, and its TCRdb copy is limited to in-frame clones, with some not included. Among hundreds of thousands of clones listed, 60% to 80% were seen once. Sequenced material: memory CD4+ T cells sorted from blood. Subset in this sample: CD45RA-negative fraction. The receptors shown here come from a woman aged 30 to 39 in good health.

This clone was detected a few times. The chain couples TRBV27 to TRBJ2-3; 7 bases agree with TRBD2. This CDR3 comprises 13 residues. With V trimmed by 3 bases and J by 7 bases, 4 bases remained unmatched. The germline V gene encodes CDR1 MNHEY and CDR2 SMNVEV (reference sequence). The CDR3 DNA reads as TGTGCCAGCAGTTTTCGGACTAGTAATACGCAGTATTTT. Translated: CASSFRTSNTQYF.

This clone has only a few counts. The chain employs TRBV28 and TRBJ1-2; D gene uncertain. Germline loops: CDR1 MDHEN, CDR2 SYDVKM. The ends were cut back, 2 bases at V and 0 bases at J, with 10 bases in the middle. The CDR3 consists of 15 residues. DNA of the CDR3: TGTGCCAGCAGTTTACCGGGTCCCACTAACTATGGCTACACCTTC. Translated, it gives CASSLPGPTNYGYTF.

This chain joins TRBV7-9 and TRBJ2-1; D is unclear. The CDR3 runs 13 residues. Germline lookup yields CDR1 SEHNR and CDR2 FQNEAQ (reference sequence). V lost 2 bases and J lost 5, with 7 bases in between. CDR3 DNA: TGTGCCAGCAGCTTACGGATTAACAATGAGCAGTTCTTC. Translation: CASSLRINNEQFF.

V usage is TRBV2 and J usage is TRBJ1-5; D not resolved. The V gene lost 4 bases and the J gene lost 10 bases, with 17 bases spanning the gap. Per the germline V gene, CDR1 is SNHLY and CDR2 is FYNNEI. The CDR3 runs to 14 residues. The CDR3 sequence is CASSGIEEGQPQHF. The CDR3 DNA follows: TGTGCCAGCAGTGGAATTGAGGAGGGCCAACCCCAGCATTTT.

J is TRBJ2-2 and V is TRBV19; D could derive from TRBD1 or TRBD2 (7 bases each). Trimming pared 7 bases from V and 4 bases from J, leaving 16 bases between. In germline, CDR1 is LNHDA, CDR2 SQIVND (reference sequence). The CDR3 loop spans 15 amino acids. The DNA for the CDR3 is TGTGCCAGTACCCAGGCCAGGGGGGGCACCGGGGAGCTGTTTTTT. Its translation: CASTQARGGTGELFF.

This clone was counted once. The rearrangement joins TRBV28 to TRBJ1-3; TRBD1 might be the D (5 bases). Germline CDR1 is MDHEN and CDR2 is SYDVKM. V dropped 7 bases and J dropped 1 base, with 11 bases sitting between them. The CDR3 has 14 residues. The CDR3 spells CASTSAGSGNTIYF. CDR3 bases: TGTGCCAGCACCTCAGCAGGGTCTGGAAACACCATATATTTT.

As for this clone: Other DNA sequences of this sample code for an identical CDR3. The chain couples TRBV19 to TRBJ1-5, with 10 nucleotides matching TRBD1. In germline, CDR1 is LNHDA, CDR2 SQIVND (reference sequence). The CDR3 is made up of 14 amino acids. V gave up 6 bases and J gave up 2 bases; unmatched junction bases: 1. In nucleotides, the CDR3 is TGTGCCAGTAGCGGGACAGGGGGCAATCAGCCCCAGCATTTT. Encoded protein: CASSGTGGNQPQHF.

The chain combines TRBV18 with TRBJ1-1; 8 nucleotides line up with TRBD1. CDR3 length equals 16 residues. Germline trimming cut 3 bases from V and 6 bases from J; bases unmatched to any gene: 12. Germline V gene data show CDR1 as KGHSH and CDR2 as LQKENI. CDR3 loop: CASSPGQGAIGAEAFF. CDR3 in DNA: TGTGCCAGCTCACCCGGGCAGGGGGCAATAGGGGCTGAAGCTTTCTTT.

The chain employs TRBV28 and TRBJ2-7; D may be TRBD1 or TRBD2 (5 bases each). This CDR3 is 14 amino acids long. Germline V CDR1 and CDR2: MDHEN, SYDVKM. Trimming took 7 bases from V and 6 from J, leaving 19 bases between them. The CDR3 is CASTPGDGLREQYF. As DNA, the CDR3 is TGTGCCAGCACGCCCGGGGACGGCCTACGCGAGCAGTACTTC.

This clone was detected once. The CDR3 sequence is CASSLGLAGGTGELFF. CDR3 in DNA: TGTGCCAGCAGCTTAGGACTAGCGGGAGGCACCGGGGAGCTGTTTTTT. This rearrangement joins TRBV11-3 to TRBJ2-2, with 13 bases identical to TRBD2. The germline CDR1 and CDR2 sequences are SGHNT and YENEEA. Trimming at V came to 1 base and at J to 4 bases, leaving 0 bases not matched to a gene. This CDR3 is 16 amino acids long. The whole variable domain, remainder taken from reference TRBV11-3 and TRBJ2-2, is EAGVVQSPRYKIIEKKQPVAFWCNPISGHNTLYWYLQNLGQGPELLIRYENEEAVDDSQLPKDRFSAERLKGVDSTLKIQPAELGDSAVYLCASSLGLAGGTGELFFGEGSRLTVL.

The CDR3 bases are TGCAGCGTTTCAAGGGCCAAAGGCGAGGAAAAACTGTTTTTT. Amino acids: CSVSRAKGEEKLFF. The V and J genes are TRBV29-1 and TRBJ1-4; D unclear. Germline V gene sequence: CDR1 SQVTM, CDR2 ANQGSEA. This CDR3 comprises 14 residues. V dropped 5 bases and J dropped 8 bases, with 18 bases sitting between them.

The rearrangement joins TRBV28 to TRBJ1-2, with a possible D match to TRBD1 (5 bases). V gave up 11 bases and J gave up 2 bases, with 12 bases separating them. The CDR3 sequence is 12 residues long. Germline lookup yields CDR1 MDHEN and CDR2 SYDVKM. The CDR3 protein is CAGYRLNYGYTF. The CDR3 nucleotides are TGTGCCGGCTACAGGTTAAACTATGGCTACACCTTC.

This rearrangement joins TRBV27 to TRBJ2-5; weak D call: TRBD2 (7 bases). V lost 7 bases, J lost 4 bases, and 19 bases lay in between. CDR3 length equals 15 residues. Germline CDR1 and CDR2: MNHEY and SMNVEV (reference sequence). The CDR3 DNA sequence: TGTGCCAGCACCCATCGGGGGGCGAGAGGAGAGACCCAGTACTTC. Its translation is CASTHRGARGETQYF.

The CDR3 DNA is TGTGCCAGCAGTTACTCGTATATTCGGGTGACAGATACGCAGTATTTT. This translates into CASSYSYIRVTDTQYF. The V gene is TRBV6-5, the J gene TRBJ2-3; no clear D gene. The germline gives CDR1 MNHEY, CDR2 SVGAGI. The CDR3 sequence is 16 residues long. V shed 0 bases and J shed 3 bases, with 13 bases lying between them.

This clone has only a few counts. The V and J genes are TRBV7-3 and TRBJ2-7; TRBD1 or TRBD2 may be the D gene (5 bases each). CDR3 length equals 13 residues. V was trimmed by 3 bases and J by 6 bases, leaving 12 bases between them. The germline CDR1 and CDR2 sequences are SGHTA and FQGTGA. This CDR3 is CASSFPPGPEQYF. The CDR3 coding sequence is TGTGCCAGCAGCTTCCCCCCGGGGCCCGAGCAGTACTTC.

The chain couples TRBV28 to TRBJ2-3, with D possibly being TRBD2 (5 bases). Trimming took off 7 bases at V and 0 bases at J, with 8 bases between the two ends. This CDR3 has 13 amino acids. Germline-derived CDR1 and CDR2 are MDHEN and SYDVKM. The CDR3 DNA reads TGTGCCAGCAAGGACTGGAGCACAGATACGCAGTATTTT. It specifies CASKDWSTDTQYF.

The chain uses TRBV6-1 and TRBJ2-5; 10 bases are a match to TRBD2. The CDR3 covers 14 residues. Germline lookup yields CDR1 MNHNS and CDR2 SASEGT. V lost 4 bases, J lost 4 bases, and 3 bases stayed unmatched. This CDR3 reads CASSVASGGETQYF. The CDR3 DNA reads TGTGCCAGCAGTGTGGCTAGCGGGGGAGAGACCCAGTACTTC.

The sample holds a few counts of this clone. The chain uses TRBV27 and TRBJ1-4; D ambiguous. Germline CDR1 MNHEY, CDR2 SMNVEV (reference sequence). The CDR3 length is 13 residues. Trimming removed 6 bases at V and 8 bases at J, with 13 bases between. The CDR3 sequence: CASRGPNLEKLFF. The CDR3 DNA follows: TGTGCCAGCAGAGGACCTAACCTCGAAAAACTGTTTTTT.

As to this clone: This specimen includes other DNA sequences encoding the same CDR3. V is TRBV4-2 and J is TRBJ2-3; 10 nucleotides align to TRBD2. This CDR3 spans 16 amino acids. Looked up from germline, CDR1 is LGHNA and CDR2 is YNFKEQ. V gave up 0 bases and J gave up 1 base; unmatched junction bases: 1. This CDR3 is CASSQDLAGGTDTQYF. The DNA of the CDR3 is TGTGCCAGCAGCCAAGATCTAGCGGGAGGCACAGATACGCAGTATTTT.

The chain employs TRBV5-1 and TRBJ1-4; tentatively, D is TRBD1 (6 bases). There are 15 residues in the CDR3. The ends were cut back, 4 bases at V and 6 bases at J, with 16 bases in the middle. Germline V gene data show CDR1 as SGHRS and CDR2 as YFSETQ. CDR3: CASSPGGQSHEKLFF. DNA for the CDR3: TGCGCCAGCAGCCCGGGGGGGCAGTCTCATGAAAAACTGTTTTTT.